Listed here are 24 T cell receptor beta chains from one sample, sequenced in a study of cytomegalovirus exposure and HLA in healthy donors. This PCR relied on a set of 60 Vbeta primers and 13 Jbeta primers. Sequencing used immunoSEQ multiplex PCR; TCRdb keeps in-frame clones, though not all of them. The sample lists about 160,000 clones, roughly 85% seen once, with under 2.5% in the top ten. Material for sequencing was PBMCs. Every receptor here comes from a man in his forties in good health and CMV-seronegative.

V is TRBV10-3 and J is TRBJ2-1; 8 bases agree with TRBD1. The CDR3 consists of 14 residues. CDR1 is ENHRY, CDR2 SYGVKD, per germline. With 8 bases clipped from V and 0 bases from J, the junction kept 3 bases outside the gene matches. CDR3 bases: TGTGCCATCGGCGGACAGGGCTCCTACAATGAGCAGTTCTTC. This gives the protein CAIGGQGSYNEQFF.

The chain has TRBV5-4 and TRBJ1-2, with TRBD1 matching 10 bases. V trimming: 3 bases; J trimming: 2 bases; junction bases outside the gene matches: 7. CDR1 SGHNT and CDR2 YYREEE come from the germline V gene (reference sequence). CDR3 length equals 16 residues. The DNA of the CDR3 is TGTGCCAGCAGCTCAGCCAAGGACAGGGGGAACTATGGCTACACCTTC. This gives the protein CASSSAKDRGNYGYTF.

This chain's CDR3 is CASSWTSGRADTQYF. The CDR3 DNA follows: TGTGCCAGCAGCTGGACTAGCGGGAGAGCAGATACGCAGTATTTT. V and J are TRBV27 and TRBJ2-3; 13 bases agree with TRBD2. Unmatched junction bases numbered 4, after V lost 6 bases and J lost 4 bases. CDR1 and CDR2 (germline): MNHEY, SMNVEV (reference sequence). CDR3 size: 15 residues.

This rearrangement joins TRBV10-3 to TRBJ2-7; 9 nucleotides align to TRBD2. The CDR3 spans 15 residues. J was trimmed by 0 bases and V by 4 bases; bases with no gene match: 4. Germline assignment: CDR1 ENHRY and CDR2 SYGVKD. The CDR3: CAISVSGSASYEQYF. CDR3 DNA: TGTGCCATCAGTGTTAGCGGGAGTGCCTCCTACGAGCAGTACTTC.

This clone was detected a few times. The chain is built from TRBV28 and TRBJ1-4; 7 bases fit TRBD1. This CDR3 is built from 14 residues. Germline V gives CDR1 MDHEN, CDR2 SYDVKM. Trimming at V came to 6 bases and at J to 8 bases, leaving 9 bases not matched to a gene. The CDR3 reads CASSAQTGFEKLFF. The CDR3, as DNA: TGTGCCAGCAGCGCACAGACAGGGTTCGAAAAACTGTTTTTT.

The chain uses TRBV29-1 and TRBJ2-7; D is uncertain. The germline V gene has CDR1 SQVTM and CDR2 ANQGSEA. The CDR3 totals 13 residues. V was shortened by 6 bases and J by 0 bases, with 12 bases between the two germline ends. Here the CDR3 reads CSVLLQSSYEQYF. The DNA for the CDR3 is TGCAGCGTCCTCCTACAGAGCTCCTACGAGCAGTACTTC.

This clone was counted only a few times. The chain joins TRBV7-2 to TRBJ2-2, with TRBD2 matching over 8 bases. With V trimmed by 5 bases and J by 6 bases, 20 bases remained unmatched. The germline CDR1 and CDR2 sequences are SGHTA and FQGNSA. The CDR3 contains 19 residues. The CDR3 nucleotides are TGTGCCAGCAGCCCCACGACTGGGAGGGTCGGACTAGCCCCCGGGGAGCTGTTTTTT. Its protein product is CASSPTTGRVGLAPGELFF.

This chain connects TRBV21-1 to TRBJ2-3; TRBD1, as called in the table, went unchecked against the DNA. TRBV21-1 is flagged as a pseudogene. This CDR3 has 16 amino acids. CDR3 sequence: CASSKASGQVPNTQYF. The CDR3 DNA follows: TGTGCCAGCAGCAAAGCCTCAGGACAGGTCCCGAATACGCAGTATTTT.

Concerning this clone: One end of the junction fails to match germline, which may point to a read error. The gene calls are TRBV2 and TRBJ1-1, with 8 bases identical to TRBD1. The germline CDR1 and CDR2 sequences are SNHLY and FYNNEI. CDR3 length: 14 amino acids. CDR3 amino acids: CASREGQGNTEAFF. CDR3 in DNA: TGTGCCAGCAGGGAAGGACAGGGGAACACTGAAGCTTTCTTT.

This chain joins TRBV6-1 and TRBJ1-1, with a possible D match to TRBD1 (5 bases). From germline, CDR1 is MNHNS and CDR2 SASEGT. The CDR3 is 13 amino acids. V lost 5 bases and J lost 5, with 12 bases in between. Written as DNA, the CDR3 is TGTGCCAGCAGTCTCGGGGGGGGGACTGAAGCTTTCTTT. Translating gives CASSLGGGTEAFF.

This clone was detected a few times. This chain connects TRBV15 to TRBJ1-4; TRBD1 might be the D (5 bases). This CDR3 region has 14 residues. Trimming left V 1 base short and J 7 bases short, with 10 bases between. Germline V lookup: CDR1 LNHNV, CDR2 YYDKDF (reference sequence). CDR3 protein: CATSRAGVGEKLFF. The CDR3 bases are TGTGCCACCAGCAGAGCGGGGGTCGGTGAAAAACTGTTTTTT.

The chain recombines TRBV27 with TRBJ2-3; TRBD2 agrees at 9 bases. Unmatched junction bases numbered 2, after V lost 0 bases and J lost 1 base. The CDR3 spans 16 residues. Germline-derived CDR1 and CDR2 are MNHEY and SMNVEV (reference sequence). CDR3 loop: CASSLSASGGTDTQYF. In nucleotides, the CDR3 is TGTGCCAGCAGTTTATCGGCTAGCGGGGGCACAGATACGCAGTATTTT.

V is TRBV5-4 and J is TRBJ1-4, with 9 positions matching TRBD1. The junction had 5 bases not matched to a gene; V was cut back by 0 bases and J by 5 bases. Germline CDR1 is SGHNT and CDR2 is YYREEE (reference sequence). The CDR3 loop spans 16 amino acids. Here the CDR3 DNA reads TGTGCCAGCAGCTTGGGCGGGACAGGGAGGAATGAAAAACTGTTTTTT. Translation: CASSLGGTGRNEKLFF.

CDR3 nucleotide sequence: TGTGCCAGCAGCTTAATGGGGACTAGCGTTTACCAAGAGACCCAGTACTTC. It translates to CASSLMGTSVYQETQYF. The chain couples TRBV7-2 to TRBJ2-5; 10 positions match TRBD2. This CDR3 contains 17 residues. With 2 bases clipped from V and 0 bases from J, the junction kept 6 bases outside the gene matches. Germline assignment: CDR1 SGHTA and CDR2 FQGNSA.

The V call is TRBV7-9, the J call TRBJ2-1; 10 bases match TRBD2. The CDR3 consists of 15 residues. With 5 bases clipped from V and 8 bases from J, the junction kept 9 bases outside the gene matches. Germline-derived CDR1 and CDR2 are SEHNR and FQNEAQ (reference sequence). CDR3 DNA: TGTGCCAGCAGCCTCTCTAGCGGGAGTATCGATGAGCAGTTCTTC. Translated: CASSLSSGSIDEQFF.

Worth noting for this clone: The junction departs from germline at one end; a sequencing error may be responsible. The chain employs TRBV7-9 and TRBJ1-2; D is undetermined. CDR1 and CDR2 from the germline V gene are SEHNR and FQNEAQ (reference sequence). The CDR3 sequence is 15 residues long. CDR3 DNA sequence: TGTTCCAGCAGCTTAGGAGAGGGAGTGAGCTATGGCTACACCTTC. It encodes CSSSLGEGVSYGYTF.

The chain combines TRBV5-1 with TRBJ1-1, with 8 positions matching TRBD1. CDR1 is SGHRS, CDR2 YFSETQ, per germline. Trimming at V came to 5 bases and at J to 1 base, leaving 4 bases not matched to a gene. The CDR3 totals 14 residues. Here the CDR3 DNA reads TGCGCCAGCAGGCGAGGGACAGGGAACACTGAAGCTTTCTTT. This gives the protein CASRRGTGNTEAFF.

This clone was counted once. The genes are TRBV29-1 and TRBJ2-5; D unresolved. CDR1 is SQVTM, CDR2 ANQGSEA, per germline. The CDR3 has 12 residues. V lost 4 bases and J lost 1, with 7 bases in between. CDR3 nucleotides: TGCAGCGTTGGGCAATCCCAAGAGACCCAGTACTTC. Translating it yields CSVGQSQETQYF.

The chain carries TRBV28 and TRBJ1-5; TRBD1 aligns across 8 bases. Trimming at V came to 9 bases and at J to 3 bases, leaving 7 bases not matched to a gene. Germline V gives CDR1 MDHEN, CDR2 SYDVKM. This CDR3 contains 14 residues. CDR3 protein: CASTTGQVNQPQHF. The DNA for the CDR3 is TGTGCCAGTACTACGGGACAGGTCAATCAGCCCCAGCATTTT. Complete variable domain (other parts from reference TRBV28 and TRBJ1-5): DVKVTQSSRYLVKRTGEKVFLECVQDMDHENMFWYRQDPGLGLRLIYFSYDVKMKEKGDIPEGYSVSREKKERFSLILESASTNQTSMYLCASTTGQVNQPQHFGDGTRLSIL.

This clone was observed once. The chain employs TRBV6-6 and TRBJ1-3; no firm D call. V was shortened by 11 bases and J by 1 base, with 12 bases between the two germline ends. The CDR3 is made up of 13 amino acids. Germline lookup yields CDR1 MNHNY and CDR2 SVGAGI (reference sequence). Here the CDR3 DNA reads TGTGCCTCGGGAGGTCTTTCTGGAAACACCATATATTTT. Its translation is CASGGLSGNTIYF.

The gene calls are TRBV2 and TRBJ2-2; D not certain. Trimming took 2 bases from V and 1 from J, leaving 8 bases between them. The germline CDR1 and CDR2 sequences are SNHLY and FYNNEI. This CDR3 spans 15 amino acids. CDR3 in amino acids: CASSEPDKNTGELFF. CDR3 nucleotide sequence: TGTGCCAGCAGTGAACCTGACAAGAACACCGGGGAGCTGTTTTTT.

The chain couples TRBV15 to TRBJ1-4; 7 bases are a match to TRBD1. The CDR3 is made up of 16 amino acids. Germline CDR1 LNHNV, CDR2 YYDKDF (reference sequence). Trimming removed 3 bases from V and 5 bases from J; junction bases left unmatched: 9. The CDR3 loop is CATSSHPGQRNEKLFF. For the CDR3, the DNA is TGTGCCACCAGCAGCCACCCGGGACAGAGAAATGAAAAACTGTTTTTT.

V is TRBV5-1 and J is TRBJ2-3; possibly TRBD2 for D (6 bases). CDR3 length equals 14 residues. In germline, CDR1 is SGHRS, CDR2 YFSETQ. V was trimmed by 5 bases and J by 3 bases, leaving 13 bases between them. This CDR3 reads CASREGMKTDTQYF. For the CDR3, the DNA is TGCGCCAGCAGGGAGGGTATGAAAACAGATACGCAGTATTTT.

The chain carries TRBV19 and TRBJ2-7; TRBD2 matches at 16 bases. V dropped 9 bases and J dropped 5; count of bases not matched to a gene: 13. Germline CDR1 reads LNHDA; CDR2 reads SQIVND (reference sequence). CDR3 size: 17 residues. This CDR3 reads CARQGLAGGGKGDEQYF. The CDR3 coding sequence is TGTGCCAGGCAGGGACTAGCGGGGGGGGGTAAAGGGGACGAGCAGTACTTC.